This T cell receptor beta chain appears in the sequencing data of a study of blood T cell repertoires in COVID-19 (dated by TCRdb to between 2020 and 2021). Some background on the complete study: The collaborator samples originated in the United States, Italy and Spain and spanned the acute and convalescent phases of COVID-19. The prospective study material was composed of cDNA or gDNA derived from T cells, B-cell-depleted T cells, or PBMCs. The dataset comprised deeply sampled blood TCRbeta repertoires from subjects exposed to, actively infected with, or recovered from COVID-19. The repertoires were released in a freely available public database intended as a resource for research on the immune response to SARS-CoV-2. The samples were drawn from the first 160 participants of the ongoing ImmuneRACE study and from some 1,300 subjects provided by 6 global collaborators. The sample metadata nearly always contained a de-identified subject ID, COVID-19 status, age in years and sex. Where available, HLA class I and class II types were obtained from metadata supplied by the sample provider rather than from assay-based typing.

Regarding this clone: It has no known antigen specificity. No much larger clone is present one base from it, and per-base qualities are unavailable.

Participants in the prospective study were enrolled through a virtual design, were aged about 18 to 100 years, and lived in 24 United States geographic areas. Cohort assignment in the prospective study relied on participant-reported clinical history from a screening survey and a study questionnaire. Each participant in the prospective study had whole blood, serum and a nasopharyngeal or oropharyngeal swab collected by mobile phlebotomists. Prospective study participants could optionally give additional blood draws and questionnaires over a roughly two-month period. Before DNA extraction, prospective study blood samples were shipped either frozen or at room temperature. Here is what the overall study found, with its caveats: How much clinical and demographic metadata was included differed by source and by participant, and the metadata was provided uncurated.

The immunoSEQ Assay, a bias-controlled multiplex PCR, was used to amplify TCRbeta CDR3 regions from genomic DNA. In the source study's methods: The number of nucleated cells in each sample was estimated from the amplification of reference gene primers within the assay. Sequence reads were collapsed and filtered to measure the absolute abundance of every unique TCRbeta CDR3 rearrangement. For each sample, productive Simpson clonality was calculated as the square root of Simpson's diversity index over productive rearrangements. In TCRdb, the immuneACCESS table is reduced to in-frame sequences with V and J assigned. These tables do not hold every clone; where another copy was compared, an unresolved V gene accounts for under half, and the others remain unexplained. D and trimming come from the DNA, and the V and J calls and clone size come from that table. The sample table lists approximately 450,000 clones, 87% of them with a count of one. The ten largest clones represent roughly 2% of the sample.

Measured from the cysteine to the phenylalanine, the CDR3 is 13 residues long. The retained sequence is limited to the CDR3, 39 bases, with the frame set at the first base. The germline V gene supplies CDR1 SGHVS and CDR2 FNYEAQ. The junction carries 8 bases between V and J, which are trimmed by 2 bases and 6 bases respectively. This chain is built from TRBV7-6 and TRBJ2-1, with a tentative D gene TRBD2 over 6 matching bases. The specimen was PBMCs or T cells enriched from blood (not recorded which). This receptor was taken from a woman aged 18-35 years with acute COVID-19. The DNA is as follows: TGTGCCAGCAGCTTATGGCGGGGCAATGAGCAGTTCTTC. It is translated as CASSLWRGNEQFF.